The clone carrying this TCR beta chain has more than one count but fewer than ten. This record belongs to a study of T-cell reconstitution after alpha-beta-depleted transplantation in children. Unique molecular identifiers were used in preparing the TCRbeta library. TCRdb processed the PCR reads anew with MiXCR; each CDR3 protein has one entry. The sample records around 670,000 distinct CDR3 sequences, 13% being singletons. With 1 base removed from V and 3 bases from J, the gap between germline ends came to 12 bases. From germline, CDR1 is SEHNR and CDR2 FQNEAQ (reference sequence). CDR3 length: 15 amino acids.

The J gene is TRBJ2-5, the V gene TRBV7-9; D uncertain. The source material was PBMCs, sampled before TCRalphabeta/CD19-depleted stem cell transplant. The TCR originated in a girl aged 2-9 years with congenital amegakaryocytic thrombocytopenia, due to receive a stem cell transplant. Here the CDR3 DNA reads TGTGCCAGCAGCTTAGTGGCTGGAATTGAAGAGACCCAGTACTTC. Protein: CASSLVAGIEETQYF.